This is a list of T cell receptor beta chains from one sample in a study of sequential checkpoint blockade in melanoma. The assay was immunoSEQ multiplex PCR, and TCRdb's table has in-frame clones only and misses some. There are roughly 17,000 clones in the sample; about two thirds occur only once, and roughly 22% lies in the top ten. The source material was CD8+ T cells sorted from blood (inferred from file names), sampled from a patient given nivolumab and ipilimumab in sequence. The receptors come from a human donor with melanoma. CDR3s leave out the opening cysteine and the closing phenylalanine or tryptophan. The size entry is marked missing in some rows and otherwise reads once, few, many or a size class.

v_call: TRBV29-1
j_call: TRBJ2-1
clone_size: NA
cdr3_aa: SVEVGAGEQF

v_call: TRBV10-3
j_call: TRBJ1-1
clone_size: NA
cdr3_aa: AISGGTEAF

v_call: TRBV9
j_call: TRBJ1-1
clone_size: NA
cdr3_aa: ASSVTGGPNTEAF

v_call: TRBV9
j_call: TRBJ2-7
clone_size: few
cdr3_aa: ASSVRGLAGEGEQY

v_call: TRBV27
j_call: TRBJ2-3
clone_size: NA
cdr3_aa: ASSLYASGGATDTQY

v_call: TRBV6-4
j_call: TRBJ2-1
clone_size: large
cdr3_aa: ASSVSSGGGNEQF

v_call: TRBV7-9
j_call: TRBJ1-2
clone_size: NA
cdr3_aa: ASSRGRRDFYGYT

v_call: TRBV4-1
j_call: TRBJ2-5
clone_size: few
cdr3_aa: ASSHGGQGREETQY

v_call: TRBV28
j_call: TRBJ1-2
clone_size: once
cdr3_aa: ASSSPDRGGYT

v_call: TRBV4-1
j_call: TRBJ1-5
clone_size: NA
cdr3_aa: ASSLRFADNSNQPQH

v_call: TRBV27
j_call: TRBJ2-7
clone_size: NA
cdr3_aa: ASSRGTGYEQY

v_call: TRBV10-3
j_call: TRBJ1-5
clone_size: NA
cdr3_aa: AIRDGGNQPQH

v_call: TRBV5-1
j_call: TRBJ1-1
clone_size: NA
cdr3_aa: ASSFRDRGYMNTEAF

v_call: TRBV18
j_call: TRBJ1-4
clone_size: NA
cdr3_aa: ASSPLRPGQDAIGNEKLF

v_call: TRBV27
j_call: TRBJ2-7
clone_size: NA
cdr3_aa: ASSLAGDHYEQY

v_call: TRBV18
j_call: TRBJ2-5
clone_size: medium-sized
cdr3_aa: ASSPDRGKQETQY

v_call: TRBV5-1
j_call: TRBJ1-1
clone_size: NA
cdr3_aa: ASSFAGGFTEAF

v_call: TRBV27
j_call: TRBJ2-7
clone_size: NA
cdr3_aa: ASSSGASSYEQY

v_call: TRBV27
j_call: TRBJ2-3
clone_size: NA
cdr3_aa: ASSLYFPGTTIGEEDTQY

v_call: TRBV27
j_call: TRBJ2-7
clone_size: few
cdr3_aa: ASSFFSSGYEQY

v_call: TRBV19
j_call: TRBJ2-7
clone_size: NA
cdr3_aa: ASSQLAGFYEQY

v_call: TRBV28
j_call: TRBJ2-1
clone_size: once
cdr3_aa: VAGRGGQHEQF

v_call: TRBV6-5
j_call: TRBJ2-7
clone_size: NA
cdr3_aa: ASSPAILYEQY

v_call: TRBV4-3
j_call: TRBJ2-7
clone_size: NA
cdr3_aa: ASSQARQGPYEQY

v_call: TRBV4-3
j_call: TRBJ2-5
clone_size: NA
cdr3_aa: ASSPFGGIGQETQY

v_call: TRBV9
j_call: TRBJ2-3
clone_size: NA
cdr3_aa: ASSARRTGGFSTDTQY

v_call: TRBV7-8
j_call: TRBJ2-3
clone_size: NA
cdr3_aa: ASSARQSTDTQY

v_call: TRBV7-6
j_call: TRBJ2-7
clone_size: NA
cdr3_aa: ASSLGGDYEQY

v_call: TRBV4-3
j_call: TRBJ2-5
clone_size: few
cdr3_aa: ASSQDWGQGVTGGETQY

v_call: TRBV5-5
j_call: TRBJ1-5
clone_size: NA
cdr3_aa: ASSPDRANQPQH

v_call: TRBV30
j_call: TRBJ2-7
clone_size: NA
cdr3_aa: AWSWAGGTYEQY

v_call: TRBV10-1
j_call: TRBJ1-1
clone_size: NA
cdr3_aa: ASSEGRGLWTEAF

v_call: TRBV19
j_call: TRBJ1-4
clone_size: NA
cdr3_aa: ASSPDRGRNEKLF

v_call: TRBV9
j_call: TRBJ1-2
clone_size: NA
cdr3_aa: ASSPDRGSYGYT

v_call: TRBV5-6
j_call: NA
clone_size: NA
cdr3_aa: ASRAGGLEQY

v_call: TRBV4-1
j_call: TRBJ2-2
clone_size: NA
cdr3_aa: ASSQVLTAWAGELF

v_call: TRBV6-6
j_call: TRBJ2-2
clone_size: once
cdr3_aa: ASSYSGSTGELF

v_call: TRBV4-2
j_call: TRBJ1-1
clone_size: NA
cdr3_aa: ASSHREAAEAF

v_call: TRBV15
j_call: TRBJ1-4
clone_size: NA
cdr3_aa: ATSPSVGSNEKLF

v_call: TRBV19
j_call: TRBJ1-5
clone_size: NA
cdr3_aa: ASSIYSYSNQPQH

v_call: TRBV27
j_call: TRBJ2-2
clone_size: NA
cdr3_aa: ASSLQGTGELF

v_call: TRBV27
j_call: TRBJ2-7
clone_size: NA
cdr3_aa: ASSFQTGPREQY

v_call: TRBV15
j_call: TRBJ1-1
clone_size: NA
cdr3_aa: ATSRDQVTLEAF